This T cell receptor beta chain was found in a study of identical twins. Findings and caveats of the study: For cord blood, abundant beta clonotypes had fewer insertions, unlike memory repertoires, which showed none. Potential partial confounding of zero-insertion analyses by invariant MAIT and iNKT cells was noted. Twins shared out-of-frame alpha sequences with excess low generation probability.

This clonotype was seen a handful of times. The antigen is not known. Carrying unique molecular identifiers, the cDNA also gained a universal primer site through template switching. TCRdb reprocessed the 5' RACE reads via MiXCR and lists one record per CDR3 protein. The sample has about 100,000 distinct CDR3 sequences; under 7% are singletons. Sequenced: memory T cells sorted from blood. This receptor was identified in a woman aged 45-65 years in good health.

The CDR3, as DNA: TGTGCCAGCAGGGGGGAGGTGTCATATAATTCACCCCTCCACTTT. As protein: CASRGEVSYNSPLHF. This chain joins TRBV6-1 and TRBJ1-6; D is perhaps TRBD1 (5 bases). Germline CDR1 is MNHNS and CDR2 is SASEGT. The length of the CDR3 is 15 residues. V lost 6 bases, J lost 4 bases, and 13 bases lay in between.